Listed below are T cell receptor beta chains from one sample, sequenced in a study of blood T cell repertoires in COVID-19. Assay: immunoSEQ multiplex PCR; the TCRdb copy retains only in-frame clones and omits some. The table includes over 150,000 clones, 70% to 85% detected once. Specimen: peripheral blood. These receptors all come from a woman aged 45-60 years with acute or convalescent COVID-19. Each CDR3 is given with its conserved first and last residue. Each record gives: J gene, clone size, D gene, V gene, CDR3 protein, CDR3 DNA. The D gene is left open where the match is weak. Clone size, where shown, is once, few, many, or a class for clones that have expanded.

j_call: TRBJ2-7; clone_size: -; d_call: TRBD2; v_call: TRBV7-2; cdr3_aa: CASSPSSGTSGRAGYEQYF; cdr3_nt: TGTGCCAGCAGCCCCTCTTCCGGGACTAGCGGGAGAGCCGGCTACGAGCAGTACTTC
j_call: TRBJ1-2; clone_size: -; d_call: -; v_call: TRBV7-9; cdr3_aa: CASSLEMGPYGYTF; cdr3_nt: TGTGCCAGCAGCTTAGAAATGGGGCCCTATGGCTACACCTTC
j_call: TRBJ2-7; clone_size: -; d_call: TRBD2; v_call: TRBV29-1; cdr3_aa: CSVPKGLGGEQYF; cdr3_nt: TGCAGCGTTCCCAAGGGACTAGGGGGCGAGCAGTACTTC
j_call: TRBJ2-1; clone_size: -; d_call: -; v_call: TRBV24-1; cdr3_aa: CATSDPRGAENNEQFF; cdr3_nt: TGTGCCACCAGTGATCCCCGAGGAGCGGAGAACAATGAGCAGTTCTTC
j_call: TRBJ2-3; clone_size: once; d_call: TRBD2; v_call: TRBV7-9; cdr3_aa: CASSLATLAGTDTQYF; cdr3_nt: TGTGCCAGCAGCTTAGCCACTCTAGCGGGCACAGATACGCAGTATTTT
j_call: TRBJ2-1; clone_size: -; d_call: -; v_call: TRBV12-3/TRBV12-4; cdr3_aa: CASSSLNEQFF; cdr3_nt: TGTGCCAGCAGTTCACTCAATGAGCAGTTCTTC
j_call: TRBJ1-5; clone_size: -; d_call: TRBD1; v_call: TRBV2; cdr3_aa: CASSARDRGNQPQHF; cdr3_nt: TGTGCCAGCAGTGCCCGGGACAGGGGCAATCAGCCCCAGCATTTT
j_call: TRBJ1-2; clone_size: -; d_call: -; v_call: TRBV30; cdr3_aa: CAGPRTVQGYGYTF; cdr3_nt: TGTGCCGGACCTCGGACCGTCCAGGGCTATGGCTACACCTTC
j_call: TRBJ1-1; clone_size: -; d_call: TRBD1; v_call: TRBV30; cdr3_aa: CAWIFSRTGGGSNTEAFF; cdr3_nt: TGTGCCTGGATCTTTAGTAGGACAGGGGGCGGCTCAAACACTGAAGCTTTCTTT
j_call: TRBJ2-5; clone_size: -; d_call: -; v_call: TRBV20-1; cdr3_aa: CSAVSSTQYF; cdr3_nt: TGCAGTGCTGTTAGTAGTACCCAGTACTTC
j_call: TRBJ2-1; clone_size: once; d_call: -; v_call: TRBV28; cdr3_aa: CASSLRESYNEQFF; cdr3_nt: TGTGCCAGCAGTTTGAGGGAATCCTACAATGAGCAGTTCTTC
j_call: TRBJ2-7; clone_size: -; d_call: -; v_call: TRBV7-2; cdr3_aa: CASTRKVGPFYEQYF; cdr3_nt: TGTGCCAGCACCCGGAAAGTGGGGCCCTTCTACGAGCAGTACTTC
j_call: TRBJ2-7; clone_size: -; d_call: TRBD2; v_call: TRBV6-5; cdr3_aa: CASSYQAGSSYEQYF; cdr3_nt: TGTGCCAGCAGTTACCAAGCGGGGAGCTCCTACGAGCAGTACTTC
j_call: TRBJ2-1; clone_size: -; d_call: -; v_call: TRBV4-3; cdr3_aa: CASSLSDSTYNEQFF; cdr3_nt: TGCGCCAGCAGCCTTTCGGACAGTACCTACAATGAGCAGTTCTTC
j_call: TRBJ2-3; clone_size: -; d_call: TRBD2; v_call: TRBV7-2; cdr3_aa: CASSLGTSIDTQYF; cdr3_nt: TGTGCCAGCAGCTTAGGGACTAGTATAGATACGCAGTATTTT
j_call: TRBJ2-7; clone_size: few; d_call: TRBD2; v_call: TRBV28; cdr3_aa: CASSRTSGIPYEQYF; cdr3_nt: TGTGCCAGCAGCCGGACTAGCGGGATTCCCTACGAGCAGTACTTC
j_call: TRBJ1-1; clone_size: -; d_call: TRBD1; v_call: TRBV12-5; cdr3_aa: CASGLKGGVTEAFF; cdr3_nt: TGTGCTAGTGGTTTAAAAGGGGGCGTAACTGAAGCTTTCTTT
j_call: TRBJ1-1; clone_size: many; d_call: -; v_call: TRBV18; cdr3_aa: CASSATGTMNTEAFF; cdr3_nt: TGTGCCAGCTCAGCAACAGGGACCATGAACACTGAAGCTTTCTTT
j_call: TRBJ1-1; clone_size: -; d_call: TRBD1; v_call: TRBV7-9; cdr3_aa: CASSPIQGTGAEAFF; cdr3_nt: TGTGCCAGCAGCCCAATACAGGGGACTGGGGCTGAAGCTTTCTTT
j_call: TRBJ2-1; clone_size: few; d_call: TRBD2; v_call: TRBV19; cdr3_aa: CASSIPPGGQFF; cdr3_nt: TGTGCCAGTAGTATCCCCCCGGGAGGACAATTCTTC
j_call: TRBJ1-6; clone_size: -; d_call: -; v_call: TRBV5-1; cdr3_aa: CASSLNPENSPLHF; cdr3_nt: TGCGCCAGCAGCTTAAATCCGGAGAATTCACCCCTCCACTTT
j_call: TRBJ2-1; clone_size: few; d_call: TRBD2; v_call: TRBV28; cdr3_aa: CASSSLGTSSYEQFF; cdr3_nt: TGTGCCAGCAGTTCCCTCGGGACTAGTTCATATGAGCAGTTCTTC
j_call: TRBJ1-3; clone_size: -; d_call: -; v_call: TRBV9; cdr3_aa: CASSAGFSGNTIYF; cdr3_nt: TGTGCCAGCAGCGCAGGGTTCTCTGGAAACACCATATATTTT
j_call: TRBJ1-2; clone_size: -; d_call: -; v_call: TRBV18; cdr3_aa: CASSPGIGGDYGYTF; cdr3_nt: TGTGCCAGCTCACCAGGTATTGGCGGGGACTATGGCTACACCTTC
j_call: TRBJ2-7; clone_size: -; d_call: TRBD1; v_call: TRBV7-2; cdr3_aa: CASSFQGAREQYF; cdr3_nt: TGTGCCAGCAGCTTCCAGGGGGCGCGGGAGCAGTACTTC
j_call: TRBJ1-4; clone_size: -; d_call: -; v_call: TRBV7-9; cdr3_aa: CASSAQQGTNEKLFF; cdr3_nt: TGTGCCAGCAGCGCCCAACAGGGTACTAATGAAAAACTGTTTTTT
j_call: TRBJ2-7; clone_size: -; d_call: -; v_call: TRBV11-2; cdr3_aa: CASSPRGGTYEQYF; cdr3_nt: TGTGCCAGCAGCCCGCGTGGGGGGACCTACGAGCAGTACTTC
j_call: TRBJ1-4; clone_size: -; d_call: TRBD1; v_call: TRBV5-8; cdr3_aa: CASSLWEKRGRKTNEKLFF; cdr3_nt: TGTGCCAGCAGCTTATGGGAGAAAAGGGGGCGCAAGACTAATGAAAAACTGTTTTTT
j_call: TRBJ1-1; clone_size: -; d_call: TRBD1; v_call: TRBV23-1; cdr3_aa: CAGTYRGNTEAFF; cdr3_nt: TGCGCCGGGACCTACAGGGGGAACACTGAAGCTTTCTTT